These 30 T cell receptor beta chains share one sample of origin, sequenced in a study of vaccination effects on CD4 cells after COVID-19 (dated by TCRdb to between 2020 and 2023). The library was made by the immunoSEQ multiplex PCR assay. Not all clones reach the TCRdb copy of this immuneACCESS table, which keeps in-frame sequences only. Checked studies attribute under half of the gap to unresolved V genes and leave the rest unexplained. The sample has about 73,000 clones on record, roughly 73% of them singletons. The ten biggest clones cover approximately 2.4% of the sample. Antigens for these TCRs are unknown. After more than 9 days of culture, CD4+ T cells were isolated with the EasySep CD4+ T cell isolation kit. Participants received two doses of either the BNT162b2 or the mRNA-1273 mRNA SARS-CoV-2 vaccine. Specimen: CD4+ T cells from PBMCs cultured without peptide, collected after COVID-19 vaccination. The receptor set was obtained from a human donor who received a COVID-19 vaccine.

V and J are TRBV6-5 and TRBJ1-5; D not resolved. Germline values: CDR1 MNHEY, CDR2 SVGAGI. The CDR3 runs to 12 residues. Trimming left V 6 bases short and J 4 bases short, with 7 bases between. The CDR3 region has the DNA TGTGCCAGCAGCTCCCCAAATCAGCCCCAGCATTTT. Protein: CASSSPNQPQHF.

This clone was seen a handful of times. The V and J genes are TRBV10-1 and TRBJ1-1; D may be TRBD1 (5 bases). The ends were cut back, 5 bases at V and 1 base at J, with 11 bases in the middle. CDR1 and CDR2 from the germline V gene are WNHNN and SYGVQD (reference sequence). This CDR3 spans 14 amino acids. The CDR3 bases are TGCGCCAGCAGTTCGGGGACGGGGAACACTGAAGCTTTCTTT. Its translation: CASSSGTGNTEAFF.

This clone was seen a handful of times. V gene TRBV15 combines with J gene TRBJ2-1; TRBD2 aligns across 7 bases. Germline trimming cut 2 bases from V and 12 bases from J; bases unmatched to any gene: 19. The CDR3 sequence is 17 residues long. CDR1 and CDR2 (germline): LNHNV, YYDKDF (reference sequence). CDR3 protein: CATSRMGGTLAYKGQFF. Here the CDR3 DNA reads TGTGCCACCAGCAGAATGGGAGGGACTCTAGCCTACAAGGGGCAGTTCTTC.

The CDR3 DNA sequence: TGCAGTGCTAGTAGGGGTATATGGGATACGCAGTATTTT. Translated, it gives CSASRGIWDTQYF. The J gene is TRBJ2-3, the V gene TRBV20-1; the D gene is possibly TRBD1 (5 bases). CDR3 size: 13 residues. With 3 bases removed from V and 6 bases from J, the gap between germline ends came to 13 bases. The germline V gene encodes CDR1 DFQATT and CDR2 SNEGSKA (reference sequence).

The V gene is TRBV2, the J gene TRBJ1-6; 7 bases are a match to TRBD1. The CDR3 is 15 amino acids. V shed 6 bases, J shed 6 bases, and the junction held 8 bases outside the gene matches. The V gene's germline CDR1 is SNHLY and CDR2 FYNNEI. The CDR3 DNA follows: TGTGCCAGCAGCGGGACAGCCGCCGGTAATTCACCCCTCCACTTT. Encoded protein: CASSGTAAGNSPLHF.

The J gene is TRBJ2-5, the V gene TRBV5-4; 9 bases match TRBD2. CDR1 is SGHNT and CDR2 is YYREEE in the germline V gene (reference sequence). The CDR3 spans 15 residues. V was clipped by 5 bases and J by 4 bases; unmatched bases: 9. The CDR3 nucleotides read TGTGCCAGCAGTGGGAGGGCGGGGGGGCGAGAGACCCAGTACTTC. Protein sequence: CASSGRAGGRETQYF.

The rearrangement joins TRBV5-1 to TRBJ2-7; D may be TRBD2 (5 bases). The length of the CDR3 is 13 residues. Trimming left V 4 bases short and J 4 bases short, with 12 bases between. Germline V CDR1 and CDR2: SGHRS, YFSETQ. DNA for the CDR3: TGCGCCAGCAGCCAAGGACGGGGTTACGAGCAGTACGTC. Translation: CASSQGRGYEQYV.

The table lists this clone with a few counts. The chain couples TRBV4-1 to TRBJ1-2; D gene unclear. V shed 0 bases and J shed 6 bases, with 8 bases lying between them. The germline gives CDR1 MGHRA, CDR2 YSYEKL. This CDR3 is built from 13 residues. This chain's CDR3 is CASSQDPGDGYTF. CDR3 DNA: TGCGCCAGCAGCCAAGATCCCGGTGATGGCTACACCTTC.

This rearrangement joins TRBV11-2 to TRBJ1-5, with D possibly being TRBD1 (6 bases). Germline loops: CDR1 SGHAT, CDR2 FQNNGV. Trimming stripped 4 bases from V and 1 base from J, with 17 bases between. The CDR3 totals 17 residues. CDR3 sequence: CASSSNGGGSSNQPQHF. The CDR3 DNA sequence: TGTGCCAGCAGCTCGAACGGGGGGGGCTCCAGCAATCAGCCCCAGCATTTT.

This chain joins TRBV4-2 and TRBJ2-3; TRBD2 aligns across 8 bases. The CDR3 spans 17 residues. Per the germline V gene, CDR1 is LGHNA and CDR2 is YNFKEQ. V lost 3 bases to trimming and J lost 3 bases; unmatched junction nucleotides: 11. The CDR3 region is CASSQATGGAFTDTQYF. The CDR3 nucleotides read TGTGCCAGCAGCCAGGCCACGGGGGGGGCCTTTACAGATACGCAGTATTTT.

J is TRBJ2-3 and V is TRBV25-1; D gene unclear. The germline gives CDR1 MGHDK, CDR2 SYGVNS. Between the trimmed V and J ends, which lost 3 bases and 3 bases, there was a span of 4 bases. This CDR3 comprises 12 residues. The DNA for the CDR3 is TGTGCCAGCAGTGATCGGACAGATACGCAGTATTTT. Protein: CASSDRTDTQYF.

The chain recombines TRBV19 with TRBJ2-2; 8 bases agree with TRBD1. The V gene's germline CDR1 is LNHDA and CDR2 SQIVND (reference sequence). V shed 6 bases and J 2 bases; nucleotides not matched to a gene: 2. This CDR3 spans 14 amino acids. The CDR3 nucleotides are TGTGCCAGTAGGGACAGGGTTAACACCGGGGAGCTGTTTTTT. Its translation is CASRDRVNTGELFF.

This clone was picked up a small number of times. Here the CDR3 DNA reads TGTGCCAGTGATCGACAGGGCCTTCATGGCTACACCTTC. Encoded protein: CASDRQGLHGYTF. The chain joins TRBV2 to TRBJ1-2, with 7 bases fitting TRBD1. In germline, CDR1 is SNHLY, CDR2 FYNNEI. After removal of 9 bases from V and 6 bases from J, the junction contained 10 bases not matched to a gene. The CDR3 totals 13 residues. Full variable domain (rest looked up from reference TRBV2 and TRBJ1-2): EPEVTQTPSHQVTQMGQEVILRCVPISNHLYFYWYRQILGQKVEFLVSFYNNEISEKSEIFDDQFSVERPDGSNFTLKIRSTKLEDSAMYFCASDRQGLHGYTFGSGTRLTVV.

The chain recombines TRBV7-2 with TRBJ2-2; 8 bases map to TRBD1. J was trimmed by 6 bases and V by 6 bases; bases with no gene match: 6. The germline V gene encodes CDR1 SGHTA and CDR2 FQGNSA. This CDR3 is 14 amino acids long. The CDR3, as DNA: TGTGCCAGCAGGGGTCAGGGGGCCTCCGGGGAGCTGTTTTTT. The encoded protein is CASRGQGASGELFF.

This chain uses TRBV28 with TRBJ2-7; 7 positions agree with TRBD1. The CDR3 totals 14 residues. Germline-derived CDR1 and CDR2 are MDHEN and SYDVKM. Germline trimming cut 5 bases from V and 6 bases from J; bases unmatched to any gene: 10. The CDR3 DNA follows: TGTGCCAGCAGTCGGGACAGCCACCTCCTCGAGCAGTACGTC. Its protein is CASSRDSHLLEQYV.

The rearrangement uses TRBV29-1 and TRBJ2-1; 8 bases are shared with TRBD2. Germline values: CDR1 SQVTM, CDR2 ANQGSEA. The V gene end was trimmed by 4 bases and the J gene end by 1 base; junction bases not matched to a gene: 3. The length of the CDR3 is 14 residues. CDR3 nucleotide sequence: TGCAGCGTTGTGCGGGGGGTATCCTACAATGAGCAGTTCTTC. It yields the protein CSVVRGVSYNEQFF.

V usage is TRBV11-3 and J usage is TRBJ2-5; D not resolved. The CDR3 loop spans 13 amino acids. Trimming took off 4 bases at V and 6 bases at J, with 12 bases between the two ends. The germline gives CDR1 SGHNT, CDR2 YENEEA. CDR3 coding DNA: TGTGCCAGCAGCTCCACTACCGCGAAGACCCAGTACTTC. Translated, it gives CASSSTTAKTQYF.

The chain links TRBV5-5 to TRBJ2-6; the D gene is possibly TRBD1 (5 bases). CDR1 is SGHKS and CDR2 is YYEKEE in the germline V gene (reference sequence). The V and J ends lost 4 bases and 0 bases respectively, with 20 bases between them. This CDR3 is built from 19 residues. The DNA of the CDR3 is TGTGCCAGCAGCCCCCCCGTGTTAGGGGCAAGCTCTGGGGCCAACGTCCTGACTTTC. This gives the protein CASSPPVLGASSGANVLTF.

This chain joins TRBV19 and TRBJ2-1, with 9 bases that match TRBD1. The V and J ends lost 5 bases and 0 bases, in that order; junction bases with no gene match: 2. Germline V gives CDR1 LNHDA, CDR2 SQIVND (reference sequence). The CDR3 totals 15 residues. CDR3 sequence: CASSEDRGSYNEQFF. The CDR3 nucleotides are TGTGCCAGTAGTGAGGACAGGGGCTCCTACAATGAGCAGTTCTTC.

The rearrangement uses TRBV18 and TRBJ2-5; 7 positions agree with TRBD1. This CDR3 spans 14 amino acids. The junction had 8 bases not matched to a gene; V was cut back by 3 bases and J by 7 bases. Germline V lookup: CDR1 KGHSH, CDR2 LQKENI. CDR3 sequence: CASSPTDRLGTQYF. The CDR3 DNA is TGTGCCAGCTCACCGACGGACAGGCTGGGGACCCAGTACTTC.

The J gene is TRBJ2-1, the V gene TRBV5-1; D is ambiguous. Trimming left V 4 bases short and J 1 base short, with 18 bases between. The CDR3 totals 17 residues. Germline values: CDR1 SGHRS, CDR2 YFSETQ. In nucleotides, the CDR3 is TGCGCCAGCAGCACCCAGCCCAGTACCGTATCCTACAATGAGCAGTTCTTC. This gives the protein CASSTQPSTVSYNEQFF.

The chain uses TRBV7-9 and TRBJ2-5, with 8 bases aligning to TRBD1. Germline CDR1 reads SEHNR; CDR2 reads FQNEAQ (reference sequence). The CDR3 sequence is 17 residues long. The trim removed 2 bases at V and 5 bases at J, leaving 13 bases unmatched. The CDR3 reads CASSLQGRGQMRETQYF. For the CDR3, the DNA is TGTGCCAGCAGCTTACAAGGCAGGGGGCAGATGAGGGAGACCCAGTACTTC.

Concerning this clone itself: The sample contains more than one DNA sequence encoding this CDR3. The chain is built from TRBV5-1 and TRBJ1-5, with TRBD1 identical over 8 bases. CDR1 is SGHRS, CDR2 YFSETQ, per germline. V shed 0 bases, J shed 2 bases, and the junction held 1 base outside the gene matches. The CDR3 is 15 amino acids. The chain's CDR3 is CASSLAGGGNQPQHF. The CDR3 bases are TGCGCCAGCAGCTTGGCAGGGGGCGGCAATCAGCCCCAGCATTTT. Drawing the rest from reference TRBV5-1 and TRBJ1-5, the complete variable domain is KAGVTQTPRYLIKTRGQQVTLSCSPISGHRSVSWYQQTPGQGLQFLFEYFSETQRNKGNFPGRFSGRQFSNSRSEMNVSTLELGDSALYLCASSLAGGGNQPQHFGDGTRLSIL.

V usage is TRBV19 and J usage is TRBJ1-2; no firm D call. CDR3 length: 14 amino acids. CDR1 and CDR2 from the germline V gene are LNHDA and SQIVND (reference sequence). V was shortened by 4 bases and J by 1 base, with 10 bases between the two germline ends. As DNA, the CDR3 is TGTGCCAGTAGTACCCGTACCCTTAACTATGGCTACACCTTC. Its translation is CASSTRTLNYGYTF. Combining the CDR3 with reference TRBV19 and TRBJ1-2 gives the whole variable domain DGGITQSPKYLFRKEGQNVTLSCEQNLNHDAMYWYRQDPGQGLRLIYYSQIVNDFQKGDIAEGYSVSREKKESFPLTVTSAQKNPTAFYLCASSTRTLNYGYTFGSGTRLTVV.

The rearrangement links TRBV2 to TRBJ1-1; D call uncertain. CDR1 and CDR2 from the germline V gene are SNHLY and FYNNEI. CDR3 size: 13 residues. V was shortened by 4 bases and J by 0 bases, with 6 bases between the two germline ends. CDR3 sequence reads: CASSVSLNTEAFF. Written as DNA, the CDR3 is TGTGCCAGCAGTGTGTCCTTGAACACTGAAGCTTTCTTT.

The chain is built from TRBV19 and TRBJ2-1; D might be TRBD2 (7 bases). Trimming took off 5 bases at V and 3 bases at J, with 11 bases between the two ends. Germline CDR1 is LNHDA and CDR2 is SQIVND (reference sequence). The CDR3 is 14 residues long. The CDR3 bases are TGTGCCAGTAGTGGGGGGGCGAACTACAATGAGCAGTTCTTC. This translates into CASSGGANYNEQFF.

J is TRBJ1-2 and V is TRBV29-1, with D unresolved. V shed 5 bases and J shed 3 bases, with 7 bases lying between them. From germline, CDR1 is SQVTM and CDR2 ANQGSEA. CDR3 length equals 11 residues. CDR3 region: CSVSRDYGYTF. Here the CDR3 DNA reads TGCAGCGTTTCCCGGGACTATGGCTACACCTTC. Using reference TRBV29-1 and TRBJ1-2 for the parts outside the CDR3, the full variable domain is SAVISQKPSRDICQRGTSLTIQCQVDSQVTMMFWYRQQPGQSLTLIATANQGSEATYESGFVIDKFPISRPNLTFSTLTVSNMSPEDSSIYLCSVSRDYGYTFGSGTRLTVV.

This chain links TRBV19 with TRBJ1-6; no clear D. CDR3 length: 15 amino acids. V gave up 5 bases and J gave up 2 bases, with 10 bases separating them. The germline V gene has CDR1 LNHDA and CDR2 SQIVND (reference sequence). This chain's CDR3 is CASSPPRTYNSPLHF. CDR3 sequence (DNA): TGTGCCAGTAGTCCTCCGCGGACCTATAATTCACCCCTCCACTTT. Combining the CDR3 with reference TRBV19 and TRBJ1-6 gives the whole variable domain DGGITQSPKYLFRKEGQNVTLSCEQNLNHDAMYWYRQDPGQGLRLIYYSQIVNDFQKGDIAEGYSVSREKKESFPLTVTSAQKNPTAFYLCASSPPRTYNSPLHFGNGTRLTVT.

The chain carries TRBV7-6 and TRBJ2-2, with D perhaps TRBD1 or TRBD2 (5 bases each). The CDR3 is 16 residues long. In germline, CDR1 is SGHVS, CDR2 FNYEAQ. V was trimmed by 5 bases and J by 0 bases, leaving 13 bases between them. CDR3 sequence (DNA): TGTGCCAGCAGCCGAGGGACCGCCGCGAACACCGGGGAGCTGTTTTTT. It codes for CASSRGTAANTGELFF.

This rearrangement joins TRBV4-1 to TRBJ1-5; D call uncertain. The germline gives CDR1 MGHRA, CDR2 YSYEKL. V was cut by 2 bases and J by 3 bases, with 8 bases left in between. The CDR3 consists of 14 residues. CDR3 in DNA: TGCGCCAGCAGCCAATCAGACATCAATCAGCCCCAGCATTTT. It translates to CASSQSDINQPQHF.